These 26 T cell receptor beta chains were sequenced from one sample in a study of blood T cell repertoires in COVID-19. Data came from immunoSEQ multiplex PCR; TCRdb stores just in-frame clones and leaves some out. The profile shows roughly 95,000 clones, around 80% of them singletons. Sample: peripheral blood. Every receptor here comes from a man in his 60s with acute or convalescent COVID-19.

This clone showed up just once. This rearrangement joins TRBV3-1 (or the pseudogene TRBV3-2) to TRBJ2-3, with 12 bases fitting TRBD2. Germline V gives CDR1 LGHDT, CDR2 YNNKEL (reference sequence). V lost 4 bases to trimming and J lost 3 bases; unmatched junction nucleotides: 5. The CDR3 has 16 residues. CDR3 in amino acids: CASSLLGLAGTDTQYF. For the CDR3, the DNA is TGTGCCAGCAGCCTGTTAGGACTAGCGGGAACAGATACGCAGTATTTT.

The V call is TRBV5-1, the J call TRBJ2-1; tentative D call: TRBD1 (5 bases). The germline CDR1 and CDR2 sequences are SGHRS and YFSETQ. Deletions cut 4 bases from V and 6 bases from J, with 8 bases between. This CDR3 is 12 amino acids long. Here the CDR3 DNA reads TGCGCCAGCAGCGAAGGGGCCAATGAGCAGTTCTTC. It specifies CASSEGANEQFF.

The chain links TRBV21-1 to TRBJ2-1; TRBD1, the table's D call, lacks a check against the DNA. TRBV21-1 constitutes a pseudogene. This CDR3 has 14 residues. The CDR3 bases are TGTGCCAGCCTACGGGACAGGGCCATCCAGGAGCAGTTCTTC. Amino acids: CASLRDRAIQEQFF.

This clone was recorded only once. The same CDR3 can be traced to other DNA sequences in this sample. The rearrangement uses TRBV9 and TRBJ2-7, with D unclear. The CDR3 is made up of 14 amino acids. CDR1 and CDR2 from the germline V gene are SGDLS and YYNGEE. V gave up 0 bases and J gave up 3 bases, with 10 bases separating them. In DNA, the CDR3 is TGTGCCAGCAGCGTAGATGGCGGATTCTACGAGCAGTACTTC. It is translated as CASSVDGGFYEQYF.

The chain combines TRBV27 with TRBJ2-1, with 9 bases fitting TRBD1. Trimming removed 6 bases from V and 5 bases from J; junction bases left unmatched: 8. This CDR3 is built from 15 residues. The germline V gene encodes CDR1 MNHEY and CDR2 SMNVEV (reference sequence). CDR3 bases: TGTGCCAGCAGGAACCTAGGGACAGGGCACAATGAGCAGTTCTTC. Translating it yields CASRNLGTGHNEQFF.

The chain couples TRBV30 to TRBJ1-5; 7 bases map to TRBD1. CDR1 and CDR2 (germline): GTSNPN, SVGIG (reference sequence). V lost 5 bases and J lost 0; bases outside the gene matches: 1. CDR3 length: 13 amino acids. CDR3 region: CAWGTASNQPQHF. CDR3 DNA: TGTGCCTGGGGGACAGCTAGCAATCAGCCCCAGCATTTT.

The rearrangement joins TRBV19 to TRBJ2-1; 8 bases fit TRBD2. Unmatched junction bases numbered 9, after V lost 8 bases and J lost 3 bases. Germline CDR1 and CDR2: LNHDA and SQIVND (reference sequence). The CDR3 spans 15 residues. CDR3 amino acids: CASAEAGGSYNEQFF. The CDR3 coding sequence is TGTGCCAGTGCGGAGGCGGGAGGAAGCTACAATGAGCAGTTCTTC. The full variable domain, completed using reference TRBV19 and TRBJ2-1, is DGGITQSPKYLFRKEGQNVTLSCEQNLNHDAMYWYRQDPGQGLRLIYYSQIVNDFQKGDIAEGYSVSREKKESFPLTVTSAQKNPTAFYLCASAEAGGSYNEQFFGPGTRLTVL.

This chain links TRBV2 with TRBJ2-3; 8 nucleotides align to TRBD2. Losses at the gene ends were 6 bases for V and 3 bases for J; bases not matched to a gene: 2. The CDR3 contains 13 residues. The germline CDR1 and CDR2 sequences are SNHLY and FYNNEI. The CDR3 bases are TGTGCCAGCAGAGGCGGGAGGACAGATACGCAGTATTTT. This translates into CASRGGRTDTQYF.

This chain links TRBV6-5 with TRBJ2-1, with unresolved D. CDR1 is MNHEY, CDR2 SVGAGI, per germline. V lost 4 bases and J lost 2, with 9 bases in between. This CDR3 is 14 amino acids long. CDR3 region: CASSSGEAYNEQFF. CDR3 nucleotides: TGTGCCAGCAGTTCGGGTGAAGCCTACAATGAGCAGTTCTTC.

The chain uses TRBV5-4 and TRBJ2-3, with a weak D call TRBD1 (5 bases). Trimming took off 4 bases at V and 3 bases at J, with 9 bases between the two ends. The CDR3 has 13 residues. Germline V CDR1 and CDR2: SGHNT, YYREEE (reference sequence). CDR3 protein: CASSLQDTDTQYF. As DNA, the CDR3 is TGTGCCAGCAGCCTACAGGATACAGATACGCAGTATTTT.

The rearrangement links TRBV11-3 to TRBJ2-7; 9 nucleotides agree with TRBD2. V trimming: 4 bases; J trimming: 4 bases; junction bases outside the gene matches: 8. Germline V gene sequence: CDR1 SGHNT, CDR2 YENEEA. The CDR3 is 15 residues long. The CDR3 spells CASSWSGGINYEQYF. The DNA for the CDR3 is TGTGCCAGCAGCTGGAGCGGGGGGATAAATTACGAGCAGTACTTC.

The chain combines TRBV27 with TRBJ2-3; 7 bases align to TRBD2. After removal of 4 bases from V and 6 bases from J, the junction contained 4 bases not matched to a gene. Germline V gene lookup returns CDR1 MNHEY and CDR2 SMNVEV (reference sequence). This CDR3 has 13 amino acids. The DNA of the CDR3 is TGTGCCAGCAGTTCGGGGGGAGGCGATACGCAGTATTTT. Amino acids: CASSSGGGDTQYF.

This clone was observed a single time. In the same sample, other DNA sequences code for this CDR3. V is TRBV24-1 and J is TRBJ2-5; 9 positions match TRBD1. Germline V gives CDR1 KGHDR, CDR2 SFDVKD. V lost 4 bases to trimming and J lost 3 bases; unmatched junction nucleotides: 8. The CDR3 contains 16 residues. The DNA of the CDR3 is TGTGCCACCAGTGACCCAGGGACAGGGAGGGAAGAGACCCAGTACTTC. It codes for CATSDPGTGREETQYF.

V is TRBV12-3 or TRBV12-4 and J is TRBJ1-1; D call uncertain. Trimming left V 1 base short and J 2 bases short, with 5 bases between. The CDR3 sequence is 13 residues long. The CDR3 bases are TGTGCCAGCAGTTTAGGGACTAACACTGAAGCTTTCTTT. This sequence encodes CASSLGTNTEAFF.

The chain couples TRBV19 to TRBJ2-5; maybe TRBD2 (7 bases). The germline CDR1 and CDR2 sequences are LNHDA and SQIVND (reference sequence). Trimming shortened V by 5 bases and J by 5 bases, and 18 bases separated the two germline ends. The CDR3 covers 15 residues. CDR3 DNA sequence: TGTGCCAGTAGTCAGCGGGGACAACGTCATGAGACCCAGTACTTC. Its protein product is CASSQRGQRHETQYF.

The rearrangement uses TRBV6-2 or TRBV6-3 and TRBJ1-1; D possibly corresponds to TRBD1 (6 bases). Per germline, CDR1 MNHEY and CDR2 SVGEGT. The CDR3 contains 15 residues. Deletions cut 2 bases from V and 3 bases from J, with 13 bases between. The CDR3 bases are TGTGCCAGCAGTTACCACAGGGCGGGGGACACTGAAGCTTTCTTT. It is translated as CASSYHRAGDTEAFF.

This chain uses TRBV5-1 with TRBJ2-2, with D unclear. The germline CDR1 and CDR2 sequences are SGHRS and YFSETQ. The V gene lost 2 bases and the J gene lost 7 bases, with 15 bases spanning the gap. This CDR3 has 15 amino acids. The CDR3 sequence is CASSFRGRTDGELFF. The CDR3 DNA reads TGCGCCAGCAGCTTTCGAGGCCGCACGGACGGGGAGCTGTTTTTT. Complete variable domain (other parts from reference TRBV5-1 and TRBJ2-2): KAGVTQTPRYLIKTRGQQVTLSCSPISGHRSVSWYQQTPGQGLQFLFEYFSETQRNKGNFPGRFSGRQFSNSRSEMNVSTLELGDSALYLCASSFRGRTDGELFFGEGSRLTVL.

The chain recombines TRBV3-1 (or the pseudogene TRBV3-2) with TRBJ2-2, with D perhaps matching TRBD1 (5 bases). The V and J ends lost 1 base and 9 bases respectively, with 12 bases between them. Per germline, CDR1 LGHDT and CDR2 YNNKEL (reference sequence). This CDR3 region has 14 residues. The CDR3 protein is CASSQVGQGRELFF. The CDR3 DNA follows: TGTGCCAGCAGCCAAGTGGGCCAGGGCAGGGAGCTGTTTTTT.

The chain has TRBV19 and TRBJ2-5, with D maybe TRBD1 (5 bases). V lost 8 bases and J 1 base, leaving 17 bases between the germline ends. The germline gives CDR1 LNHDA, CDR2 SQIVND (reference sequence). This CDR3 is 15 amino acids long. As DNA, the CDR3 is TGTGCCAGTTCCGGTTTGCAGACAGCCCAAGAGACCCAGTACTTC. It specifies CASSGLQTAQETQYF.

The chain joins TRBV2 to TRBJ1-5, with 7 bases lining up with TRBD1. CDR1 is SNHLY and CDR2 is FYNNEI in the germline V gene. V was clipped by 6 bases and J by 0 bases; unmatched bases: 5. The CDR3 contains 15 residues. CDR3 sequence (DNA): TGTGCCAGCAGACAGGGACAGAGTAGCAATCAGCCCCAGCATTTT. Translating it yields CASRQGQSSNQPQHF.

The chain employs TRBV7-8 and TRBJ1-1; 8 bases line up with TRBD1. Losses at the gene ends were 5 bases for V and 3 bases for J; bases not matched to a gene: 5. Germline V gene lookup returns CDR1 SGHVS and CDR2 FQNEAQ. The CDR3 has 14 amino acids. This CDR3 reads CASSAWTGHTEAFF. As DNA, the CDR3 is TGTGCCAGCAGCGCATGGACAGGGCACACTGAAGCTTTCTTT.

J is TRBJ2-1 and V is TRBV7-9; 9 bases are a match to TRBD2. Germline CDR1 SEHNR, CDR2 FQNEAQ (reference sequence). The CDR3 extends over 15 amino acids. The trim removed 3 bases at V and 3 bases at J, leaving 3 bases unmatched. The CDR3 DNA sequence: TGTGCCAGCAGCTTTAGGACTAGCGACTACAATGAGCAGTTCTTC. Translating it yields CASSFRTSDYNEQFF.

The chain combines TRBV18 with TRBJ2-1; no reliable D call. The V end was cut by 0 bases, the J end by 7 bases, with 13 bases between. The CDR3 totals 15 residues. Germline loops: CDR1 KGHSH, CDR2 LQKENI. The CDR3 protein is CASSPPDLSRNEQFF. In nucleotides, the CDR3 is TGTGCCAGCTCACCACCTGACTTGAGTAGGAATGAGCAGTTCTTC.

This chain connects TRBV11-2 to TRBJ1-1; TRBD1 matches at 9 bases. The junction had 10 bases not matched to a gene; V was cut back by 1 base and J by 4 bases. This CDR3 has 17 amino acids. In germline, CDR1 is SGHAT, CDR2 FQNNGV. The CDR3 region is CASSLVSFRDRATEAFF. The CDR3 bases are TGTGCCAGCAGCTTAGTTAGTTTCCGGGACAGGGCCACTGAAGCTTTCTTT.

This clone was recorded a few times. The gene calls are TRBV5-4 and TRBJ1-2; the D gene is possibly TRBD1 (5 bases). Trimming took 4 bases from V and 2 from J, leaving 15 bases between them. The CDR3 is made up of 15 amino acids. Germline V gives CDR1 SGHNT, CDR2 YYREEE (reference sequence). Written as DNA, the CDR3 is TGTGCCAGCAGCATCCGTGGAGCAGGGAACTATGGCTACACCTTC. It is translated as CASSIRGAGNYGYTF.

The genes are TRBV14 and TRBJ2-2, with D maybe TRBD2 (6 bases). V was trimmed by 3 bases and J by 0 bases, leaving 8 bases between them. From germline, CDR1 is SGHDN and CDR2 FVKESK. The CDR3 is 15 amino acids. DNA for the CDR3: TGTGCCAGCAGCCAGGGGGGTACGAACACCGGGGAGCTGTTTTTT. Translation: CASSQGGTNTGELFF.